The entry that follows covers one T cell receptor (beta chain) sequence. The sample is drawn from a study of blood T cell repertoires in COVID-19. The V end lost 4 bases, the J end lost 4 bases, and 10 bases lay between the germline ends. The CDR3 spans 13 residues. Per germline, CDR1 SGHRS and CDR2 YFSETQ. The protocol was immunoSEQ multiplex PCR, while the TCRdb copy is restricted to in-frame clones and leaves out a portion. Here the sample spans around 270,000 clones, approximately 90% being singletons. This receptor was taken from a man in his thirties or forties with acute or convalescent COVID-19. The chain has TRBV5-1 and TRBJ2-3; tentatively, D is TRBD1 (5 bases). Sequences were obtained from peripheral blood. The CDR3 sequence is CASSGAIPDTQYF. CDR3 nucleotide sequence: TGCGCCAGCAGCGGGGCGATCCCAGATACGCAGTATTTT.